This TCR beta chain was sequenced in a study of identical twins. Overall study findings and caveats: Weaker excess twin sharing was seen among beta out-of-frame sequences.

Per germline, CDR1 SGHRS and CDR2 YFSETQ. The CDR3 is made up of 15 amino acids. The J segment lost 4 bases and the V segment lost 4 bases, leaving 7 bases of the junction unmatched. Remarks on this clonotype: As yet, its antigen is unknown.

TCRdb ran MiXCR on the 5' RACE reads and lists one entry per CDR3 protein. Among roughly 1,500,000 distinct CDR3 sequences listed, less than 35% were seen once. Sequenced sample: cord blood. The chain couples TRBV5-1 to TRBJ2-3, with TRBD1 matching 9 bases. The receptor's source is a newborn girl in good health. The CDR3 coding sequence is TGCGCCAGCAGCCCCGGGGACAGGGACGCAGATACGCAGTATTTT. This sequence encodes CASSPGDRDADTQYF.